The clone carrying this TCR beta chain was observed a single time. Its antigen is not identified. These data belong to a study of shared clonotypes between healthy human individuals. The V gene's germline CDR1 is MDHEN and CDR2 SYDVKM. Trimming removed 7 bases from V and 4 bases from J, with 13 bases in between. The CDR3 is made up of 13 amino acids. The authors ran the assay at deep level. Only in-frame clones appear in the TCRdb table, and some are missing; sequencing was by immunoSEQ multiplex PCR. The sample includes about 510,000 clones, 96% of them seen just once. Study-wide results and caveats: A limitation of the genetic and exposure-history diversity represented arose from few donors. Of the naive CD4 clonotypes, 4% to 5% were shared across a handful of donors.

V usage is TRBV28 and J usage is TRBJ2-5; possibly TRBD1 for D (5 bases). Material: naive CD4+ T cells sorted from blood. The subset: CD45RA+ positively selected. The clonotype originates from a woman aged 30 to 39 in good health. The CDR3 DNA sequence: TGTGCCAGCACCCTAGGGGATAGAGAGACCCAGTACTTC. It codes for CASTLGDRETQYF.